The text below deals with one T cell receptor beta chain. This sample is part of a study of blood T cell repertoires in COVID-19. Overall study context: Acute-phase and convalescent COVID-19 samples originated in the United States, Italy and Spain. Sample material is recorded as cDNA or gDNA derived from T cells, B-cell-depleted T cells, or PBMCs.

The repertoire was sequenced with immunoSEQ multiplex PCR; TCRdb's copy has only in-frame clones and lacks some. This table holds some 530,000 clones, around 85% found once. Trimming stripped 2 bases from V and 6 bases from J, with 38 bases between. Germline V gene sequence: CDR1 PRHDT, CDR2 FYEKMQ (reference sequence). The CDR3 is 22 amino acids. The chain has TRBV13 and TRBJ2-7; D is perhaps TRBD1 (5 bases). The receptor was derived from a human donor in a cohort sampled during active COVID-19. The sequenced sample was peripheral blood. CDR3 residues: CASSLQGSLFGVLILMFREQYF. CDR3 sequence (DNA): TGTGCCAGCAGCTTACAGGGTAGCCTTTTTGGAGTCCTAATTTTAATGTTTCGCGAGCAGTACTTC.